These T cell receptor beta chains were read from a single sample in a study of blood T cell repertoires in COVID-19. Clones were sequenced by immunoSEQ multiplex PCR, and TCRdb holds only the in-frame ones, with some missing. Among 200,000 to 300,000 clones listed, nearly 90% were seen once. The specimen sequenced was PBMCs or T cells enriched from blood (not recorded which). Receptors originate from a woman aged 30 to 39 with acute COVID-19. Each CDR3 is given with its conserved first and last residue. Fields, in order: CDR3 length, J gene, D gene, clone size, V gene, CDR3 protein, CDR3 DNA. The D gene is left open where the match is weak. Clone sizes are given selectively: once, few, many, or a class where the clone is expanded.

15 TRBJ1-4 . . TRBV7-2 CASRSQAATNEKLFF TGTGCCAGCAGATCCCAGGCAGCAACTAATGAAAAACTGTTTTTT
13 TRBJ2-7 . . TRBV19 CASSSSRSGEQYF TGTGCCAGTAGTTCCTCCCGATCGGGGGAGCAGTACTTC
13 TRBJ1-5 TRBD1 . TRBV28 CAHRDRSNQPQHF TGTGCCCACCGGGACAGGAGTAATCAGCCCCAGCATTTT
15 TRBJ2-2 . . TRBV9 CASSVQGSGTGELFF TGTGCCAGCAGCGTACAGGGGTCGGGCACCGGGGAGCTGTTTTTT
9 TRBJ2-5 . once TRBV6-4 CASTGFQYF TGTGCCAGCACGGGTTTCCAGTACTTC
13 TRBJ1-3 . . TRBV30 CAWGIGRENTIYF TGTGCCTGGGGAATCGGACGGGAAAACACCATATATTTT
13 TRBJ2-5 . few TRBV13 CASSLSSWETQYF TGTGCCAGCAGCTTATCTAGTTGGGAGACCCAGTACTTC
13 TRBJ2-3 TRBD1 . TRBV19 CASGQGVTDTQYF TGTGCCAGTGGGCAGGGGGTGACAGATACGCAGTATTTT
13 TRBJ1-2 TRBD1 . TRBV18 CASSPPDRASYTF TGTGCCAGCTCACCACCGGACAGGGCAAGCTACACCTTC
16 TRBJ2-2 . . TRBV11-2 CASSSPAGAFTGELFF TGTGCCAGCAGTTCCCCGGCGGGGGCCTTCACCGGGGAGCTGTTTTTT
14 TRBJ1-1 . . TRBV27 CASRPGGRLTEAFF TGTGCCAGCAGACCGGGAGGGAGGTTGACTGAAGCTTTCTTT
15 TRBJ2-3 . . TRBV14 CASSQLTGVADTQYF TGTGCCAGCAGCCAACTGACGGGAGTCGCAGATACGCAGTATTTT
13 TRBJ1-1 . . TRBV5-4 CASSRAGTTEAFF TGTGCCAGCAGCCGGGCGGGGACGACTGAAGCTTTCTTT
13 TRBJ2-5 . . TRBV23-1 CAPTGQTQETQYF TGCGCCCCCACCGGACAGACTCAAGAGACCCAGTACTTC
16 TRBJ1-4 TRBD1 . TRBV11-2 CASSQRGTGEREKLFF TGTGCCAGCAGCCAAAGAGGGACAGGGGAGAGAGAAAAACTGTTTTTT
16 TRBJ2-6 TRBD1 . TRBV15 CATSGTGASGANVLTF TGTGCCACCAGCGGAACAGGGGCCTCTGGGGCCAACGTCCTGACTTTC
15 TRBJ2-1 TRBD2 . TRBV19 CASSTSGTSGNEQFF TGTGCCAGTAGTACCTCCGGGACTAGTGGCAATGAGCAGTTCTTC
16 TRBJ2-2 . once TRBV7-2 CASSQRPLGNTGELFF TGTGCCAGCAGCCAAAGGCCCCTAGGGAACACCGGGGAGCTGTTTTTT
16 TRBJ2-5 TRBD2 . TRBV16 CASRRPGTSGQETQYF TGTGCCAGCAGACGCCCAGGGACTAGCGGGCAAGAGACCCAGTACTTC
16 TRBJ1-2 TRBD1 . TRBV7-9 CASSTATGGIFYGYTF TGTGCCAGCAGCACGGCCACAGGGGGCATCTTCTATGGCTACACCTTC
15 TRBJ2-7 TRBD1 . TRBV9 CASSLGQTWLYEQYF TGTGCCAGCAGCCTGGGACAGACGTGGCTATACGAGCAGTACTTC
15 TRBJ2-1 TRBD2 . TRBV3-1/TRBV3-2 CASSFSGGGDNEQFF TGTGCCAGCAGCTTTAGCGGGGGGGGAGACAATGAGCAGTTCTTC
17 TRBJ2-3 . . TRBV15 CATSRDRGWGTTDTQYF TGTGCCACCAGCAGAGATCGCGGTTGGGGGACAACAGATACGCAGTATTTT
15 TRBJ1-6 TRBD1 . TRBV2 CASSDRVTPNSPLHF TGTGCCAGCTCTGACAGGGTAACTCCGAATTCACCCCTCCACTTT
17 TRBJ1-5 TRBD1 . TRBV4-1 CASSPGRDSYSNQPQHF TGCGCCAGCAGCCCGGGTAGGGACAGCTATAGCAATCAGCCCCAGCATTTT
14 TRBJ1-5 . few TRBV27 CASSSRVGNQPQHF TGTGCCAGCAGTTCCAGGGTGGGCAATCAGCCCCAGCATTTT
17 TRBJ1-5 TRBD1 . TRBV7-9 CASSRITGTGVSQPQHF TGTGCCAGCAGCCGAATTACCGGGACAGGGGTAAGTCAGCCCCAGCATTTT
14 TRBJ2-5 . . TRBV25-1 CASRGGGVVETQYF TGTGCCAGCAGAGGTGGAGGGGTTGTAGAGACCCAGTACTTC
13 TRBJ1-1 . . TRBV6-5 CASSYGPGTEAFF TGTGCCAGCAGTTACGGTCCGGGGACTGAAGCTTTCTTT
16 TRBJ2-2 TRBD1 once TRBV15 CATSRKTGGEAGELFF TGTGCCACCAGCAGGAAAACAGGGGGCGAGGCCGGGGAGCTGTTTTTT
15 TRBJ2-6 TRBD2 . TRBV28 CASSSGGAGANVLTF TGTGCCAGCAGTTCCGGGGGGGCTGGGGCCAACGTCCTGACTTTC
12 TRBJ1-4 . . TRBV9 CASSPTRGKLFF TGTGCCAGCAGCCCCACCCGAGGAAAACTGTTTTTT
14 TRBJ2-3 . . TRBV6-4 CASSDGLSTDTQYF TGTGCCAGCAGTGATGGGCTTTCCACAGATACGCAGTATTTT
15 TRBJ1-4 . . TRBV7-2 CASSSGRGRNEKLFF TGTGCCAGCAGCTCCGGGAGGGGACGAAATGAAAAACTGTTTTTT
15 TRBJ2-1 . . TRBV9 CASSAHPSSYNEQFF TGTGCCAGCAGTGCTCATCCGAGCTCCTACAATGAGCAGTTCTTC
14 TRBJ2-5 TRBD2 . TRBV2 CASSDPSGGLSQYF TGTGCCAGCAGTGATCCTAGCGGGGGCCTCTCCCAGTACTTC
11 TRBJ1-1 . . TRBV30 CAWSQGTEAFF TGTGCCTGGAGCCAGGGGACTGAAGCTTTCTTT
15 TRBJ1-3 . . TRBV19 CASSQQDGSGNTIYF TGTGCCAGTAGCCAACAGGACGGCTCTGGAAACACCATATATTTT
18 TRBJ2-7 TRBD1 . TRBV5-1 CASSLGPPDRGLLYEQYF TGCGCCAGCAGCTTGGGACCTCCGGACAGGGGGCTCCTCTACGAGCAGTACTTC
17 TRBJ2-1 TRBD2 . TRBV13 CASSSRTSGGLHNEQFF TGTGCCAGCAGCTCCCGGACTAGCGGGGGGCTACACAATGAGCAGTTCTTC
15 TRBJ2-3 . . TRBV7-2 CASRSGVGNTDTQYF TGTGCCAGCAGATCAGGGGTTGGGAACACAGATACGCAGTATTTT